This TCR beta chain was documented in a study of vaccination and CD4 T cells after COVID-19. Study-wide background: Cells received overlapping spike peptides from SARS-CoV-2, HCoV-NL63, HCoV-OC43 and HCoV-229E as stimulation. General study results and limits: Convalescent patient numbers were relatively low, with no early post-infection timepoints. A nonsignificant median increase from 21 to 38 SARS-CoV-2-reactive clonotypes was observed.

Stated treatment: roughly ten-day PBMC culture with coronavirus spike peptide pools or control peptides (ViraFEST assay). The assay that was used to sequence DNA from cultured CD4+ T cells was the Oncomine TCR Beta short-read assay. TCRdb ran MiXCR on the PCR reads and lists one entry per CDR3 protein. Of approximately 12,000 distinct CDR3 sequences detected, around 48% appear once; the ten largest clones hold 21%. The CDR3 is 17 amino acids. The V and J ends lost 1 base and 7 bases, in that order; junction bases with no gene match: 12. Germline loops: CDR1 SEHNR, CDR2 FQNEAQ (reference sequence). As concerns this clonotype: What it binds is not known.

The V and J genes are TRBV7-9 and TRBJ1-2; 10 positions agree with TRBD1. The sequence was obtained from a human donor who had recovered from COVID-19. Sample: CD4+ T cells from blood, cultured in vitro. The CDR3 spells CASSLDRPSTGGLGYTF. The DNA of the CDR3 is TGTGCCAGCAGCTTAGACCGCCCGTCGACAGGGGGCCTTGGCTACACCTTC.